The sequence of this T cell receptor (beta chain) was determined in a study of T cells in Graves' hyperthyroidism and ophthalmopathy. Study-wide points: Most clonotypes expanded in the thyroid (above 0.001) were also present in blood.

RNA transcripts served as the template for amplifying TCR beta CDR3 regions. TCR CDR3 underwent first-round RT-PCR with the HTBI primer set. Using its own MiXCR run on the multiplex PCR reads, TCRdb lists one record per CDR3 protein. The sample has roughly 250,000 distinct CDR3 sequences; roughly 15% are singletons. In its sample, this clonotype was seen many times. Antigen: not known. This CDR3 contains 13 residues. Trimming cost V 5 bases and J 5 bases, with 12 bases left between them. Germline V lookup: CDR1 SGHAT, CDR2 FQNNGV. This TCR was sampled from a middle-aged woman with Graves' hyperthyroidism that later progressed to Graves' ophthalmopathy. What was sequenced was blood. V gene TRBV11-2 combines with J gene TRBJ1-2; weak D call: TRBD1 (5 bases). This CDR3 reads CASSRQNLYGYTF. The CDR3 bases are TGTGCCAGCAGCCGACAGAACCTGTATGGCTACACCTTC.